The present T cell receptor beta chain was sequenced within a study of T cell responses to AZD1222 COVID-19 vaccine. Regarding the study as a whole: Regions left unmutated in variants are reportedly the target of nearly half of spike-specific TCRs. It should be noted that donors were predominantly white British and more often female, and clonal diversity was possibly underestimated.

Clones were sequenced by immunoSEQ multiplex PCR, and TCRdb holds only the in-frame ones, with some missing. Here the sample spans fewer than 90,000 clones, just over 90% being singletons. As for this clone: Its matching antigen is unknown.

This CDR3 is 13 amino acids long. V dropped 5 bases and J dropped 2 bases, with 7 bases sitting between them. CDR1 is SNHLY, CDR2 FYNNEI, per germline. This chain links TRBV2 with TRBJ1-3, with D unclear. The sequence was obtained from an adult who received the AZD1222 COVID-19 vaccine. Specimen: peripheral blood, collected 28 days after the second AZD1222 dose. The CDR3 sequence: CASSMTPGNTIYF. The CDR3 coding sequence is TGTGCCAGCAGTATGACACCTGGAAACACCATATATTTT.